Listed below are T cell receptor beta chains from one sample, sequenced in a study of T cell repertoires in cytomegalovirus infection. Which antigens these TCRs recognize remains unknown. TCRdb reanalysed the reads using MiXCR and keeps one entry per CDR3 protein. Of roughly 340,000 distinct CDR3 sequences in the sample, 25% to 35% are singletons; the top ten hold over 15%. The sequencing here drew on cultured PBMCs, taken from culture after CMV antigen stimulation. Receptors originate from a human donor in good health (CMV status not recorded). Some clones in this sample may be carry-over from other donors' samples. Each CDR3 is given with its conserved first and last residue. The order of the fields is D gene, V gene, J gene, clone size, CDR3 DNA, CDR3 protein. A D gene is named only where the DNA matches it firmly. Some rows have no size entry. The others give once, few or many, or a class for an expanded clone.

>-|TRBV12-3/TRBV12-4|TRBJ1-6|once
TGTGCCAGCAGTTACAGGGAAAATAATTCAACCCTCCACTTT
CASSYRENNSTLHF
>-|TRBV7-2|TRBJ1-1|-
TGTGCCAGCAGCTTTTCGACAGTGAACACTGAAGCTTTCTTT
CASSFSTVNTEAFF
>-|TRBV6-1|TRBJ2-3|-
TGTGCCAGCAGTTTTCGGGGTACCACAGATACGCAGTATTTT
CASSFRGTTDTQYF
>-|TRBV12-3/TRBV12-4|TRBJ1-1|-
TGTGCCAGCAGCCTCGGTCCCGGCGGAGCTTTCTTT
CASSLGPGGAFF
>TRBD1|TRBV7-2|TRBJ1-6|many
TGTGCCAGCAGCCGGGCCCAGACAGGGTTTAGGGGCACACCCCTCCACTTT
CASSRAQTGFRGTPLHF
>TRBD1|TRBV7-2|TRBJ1-1|many
TGTGCCAGCAGTTCCACAGGGGTTCAGAACACTGAAGCTTTCTTT
CASSSTGVQNTEAFF
>-|TRBV29-1|TRBJ2-3|once
TGCAGCGTTGAAGATCACGTCACAGATACGCAGTATTTT
CSVEDHVTDTQYF
>-|TRBV2|TRBJ1-2|few
TGTGCCAGCAGTGATGGTGGCAAGGCCTATGGCTACACCTTC
CASSDGGKAYGYTF
>-|TRBV7-6|TRBJ1-1|-
TGTGCCAGCAGCTTGGGTGAGATTGGCAACACTGAAGCTTTCTTT
CASSLGEIGNTEAFF
>-|TRBV19|TRBJ1-1|-
TGTGCCAGTAGTATATTCCGGGAGGGACTGAACACTGAAGCTTTCTTT
CASSIFREGLNTEAFF
>-|TRBV7-2|TRBJ1-1|many
TGTGCCAGCAGCTTTTCCAGTGGGAACACTGAAGCTTTCTTT
CASSFSSGNTEAFF
>TRBD2|TRBV28|TRBJ2-3|-
TGTGCCAGCATCCTTAGCGGGAGTGGGACAGATACGCAGTATTTT
CASILSGSGTDTQYF
>-|TRBV5-1|TRBJ1-4|few
TGCGCCAGCAGGGTAAAGGGCAGCTATAATGAAAAACTGTTTTTT
CASRVKGSYNEKLFF
>TRBD1|TRBV28|TRBJ1-4|-
TGTGCCAGCAGTTCAGACAGGGTCCTGTTTTTT
CASSSDRVLFF
>-|TRBV7-8|TRBJ1-1|few
TGTGCCAGCAGCTTAGGAAGGAAAGGCGTTGGCGTGAACACTGAAGCTTTCTTT
CASSLGRKGVGVNTEAFF
>TRBD2|TRBV30|TRBJ2-1|-
TGTGCCTGGAGTGTGAGGGGACTAGCGGATTACAATGAGCAGTTCTTC
CAWSVRGLADYNEQFF
>-|TRBV7-8|TRBJ2-7|-
TGTGCCAGCAATGACAGCGGCTACGAGCAGTACTTC
CASNDSGYEQYF
>-|TRBV7-9|TRBJ2-3|few
TGTGCCAGCAGCTCTGCCGGGGACCCATCGTTTACGCAGTATTTT
CASSSAGDPSFTQYF
>-|TRBV7-8|TRBJ1-1|few
TGTGCCAGCAGCTTAGCGTTCCCCTCGCGGTCGGGAGTAGCGAGGGGTGGAGCTTTCTTT
CASSLAFPSRSGVARGGAFF
>TRBD2|TRBV20-1|TRBJ2-1|-
TGCAGTGCTAGAGATCCGCTAGCGGGGTACATGTACAATGAGCAGTTCTTC
CSARDPLAGYMYNEQFF
>-|TRBV7-6|TRBJ1-1|-
TGTGCCAGCAGCGGGAGGACTGGAGCTTTCTTT
CASSGRTGAFF
>TRBD1|TRBV4-1|TRBJ1-6|-
TGCGCCAGCAGCCCGTGGACAGGGAGGGGTTCACCCCTCCACTTT
CASSPWTGRGSPLHF
>TRBD1|TRBV12-3/TRBV12-4|TRBJ2-7|-
TGTGCCAGCAGACGGGACAGGTCCCGTGGAGAGCAGTACTTC
CASRRDRSRGEQYF
>TRBD2|TRBV7-3|TRBJ2-1|few
TGTGCCAGCAGCTTAACGCTAGCGGGAGGCCGGGGTGAGCAGTTCTTC
CASSLTLAGGRGEQFF
>-|TRBV6-1|TRBJ2-1|-
TGTGCCAGCAGCGCTGGGGGGCTACTTTACAATGAGCAGTTCTTC
CASSAGGLLYNEQFF
>TRBD1|TRBV5-6|TRBJ1-2|-
TGTGCCAGCAGTCGTCCGGGACAGGGGGCTGGAGGCTACACCTTC
CASSRPGQGAGGYTF
>TRBD2|TRBV29-1|TRBJ2-1|-
TGCAGCCCCTACGACAGTGCGGGGGGTAATGAGCAGTTCTTC
CSPYDSAGGNEQFF
>-|TRBV7-9|TRBJ1-3|many
TGTGCCAGTGGGCTCCGCTCTGGAAACACCATATATTTT
CASGLRSGNTIYF
>TRBD1|TRBV7-2|TRBJ1-1|many
TGTGCCAGCAGCAACAGGGGCAGGAACACTGAAGCTTTCTTT
CASSNRGRNTEAFF
>TRBD1|TRBV30|TRBJ1-1|-
TGTGCCTGGAGTGGGACAGGGCCCGAAGCTTTCTTT
CAWSGTGPEAFF
>-|TRBV10-3|TRBJ1-3|-
TGTGCCATCTGGAAGGGAGAGGGAAACACCATATATTTT
CAIWKGEGNTIYF
>-|TRBV7-3|TRBJ2-1|many
TGTGCCAGCAGACTAGGACTGGCCTCCTACAATGAGCAGTTCTTC
CASRLGLASYNEQFF
>-|TRBV29-1|TRBJ2-7|many
TGCAGCGTTGATGGGACTGGCTACGAGCAGTACTTC
CSVDGTGYEQYF
>-|TRBV5-1|TRBJ1-5|-
TGCGCCAGCAGCTTGGCAGGGGACGGTGGTCAGCCCCAGCATTTT
CASSLAGDGGQPQHF
>-|TRBV7-3|TRBJ2-5|few
TGTGCCAGCAGCCCGCAGGGCGTGGGAGTAGCAGAGACCCAGTACTTC
CASSPQGVGVAETQYF
>-|TRBV27|TRBJ1-4|-
TGTGCCAGCAGTCCCTCTGGGTGGGCTCAGTTGAATGAAAAACTGTTTTTT
CASSPSGWAQLNEKLFF
>-|TRBV6-2/TRBV6-3|TRBJ1-4|-
TGTGCCAGCAGTCTCTTGACCGGCCTTAATGAAAAACTGTTTTTT
CASSLLTGLNEKLFF
>-|TRBV24-1|TRBJ2-3|few
TGTGCCACCAGTCGAGGACAGAGCACAGATACGCAGTATTTT
CATSRGQSTDTQYF
>-|TRBV28|TRBJ2-1|-
TGTGCCAGCAGTTCTTTGGGGGTGTTGATCTACAATGAGCAGTTCTTC
CASSSLGVLIYNEQFF
>-|TRBV7-9|TRBJ2-3|many
TGTGCCAGCAGCTTAGACCTCACAGATACGCAGTATTTT
CASSLDLTDTQYF
>TRBD2|TRBV30|TRBJ2-3|few
TGTGCCTGGAGTTTTGCGGGAGGCGCAGATACGCAGTATTTT
CAWSFAGGADTQYF
>-|TRBV20-1|TRBJ2-6|-
TGCAGCGCAACAATGCCAGGCGGCTCTGGGGCCAACGTCCTGACTTTC
CSATMPGGSGANVLTF
>-|TRBV7-2|TRBJ1-2|-
TGTGCCAGCAGCTTCTTAACACAGGGAGGAGGCTACACCTTC
CASSFLTQGGGYTF
>-|TRBV5-4|TRBJ1-4|few
TGTGCCAGCAGCTTGCGACGGGGCCTGAATGAAAAACTGTTTTTT
CASSLRRGLNEKLFF
>-|TRBV7-2|TRBJ2-7|-
TGTGCCAGCAGCTTTTCGGGGCAGGGAGCCTACGAGCAGTACTTC
CASSFSGQGAYEQYF
>TRBD1|TRBV19|TRBJ2-7|-
TGTGCCAGTAGTTTGAAGGACAGGGCCTACGAGCAGTACTTC
CASSLKDRAYEQYF
>-|TRBV6-1|TRBJ2-2|few
TGTGCCAGCAGGGCCTGGGGGGAGCCAAACACCGGGGAGCTGTTTTTT
CASRAWGEPNTGELFF
>-|TRBV7-2|TRBJ1-2|many
TGTGCCAGCGGTAACCTCAGGGGATTAACTCTCTATGGCTACACCTTC
CASGNLRGLTLYGYTF
>TRBD2|TRBV19|TRBJ2-1|few
TGTGCCAGTAGTCCCGAATCGGGACTACCCGCCCAAAGGGTCTTC
CASSPESGLPAQRVF